This T cell receptor (beta chain) was sequenced during a study of vaccination effects on CD4 cells after COVID-19 (dated by TCRdb to between 2021 and 2024). About the study as a whole: To identify antigen-specific CD4+ T cell clonotypes by their expansion, the ViraFEST assay first stimulated PBMC with viral peptide pools and then applied TCR sequencing. Each well held around 2 million PBMC cultured in IMDM containing about 5.4% human AB serum, 9.5 to 10 IU/ml IL-2 and gentamicin, along with roughly 10 ug/ml peptides. A total of 10 COVID-19 convalescent patients and a handful of SARS-CoV-2-naive healthy vaccine recipients were included in the full study. Post-vaccine samples across the study were collected a median of 72 days after the second dose, with a range of 14 to 241. SARS-CoV-2 spike-specific CD4+ TCR repertoires were compared before and after mRNA vaccination in COVID-19 convalescent patients and in infection-naive vaccine recipients. In the study, cultures from other donors were sequenced using the Oncomine TCR Beta short-read assay on an Illumina iSeq 100.

Library method: the immunoSEQ multiplex PCR assay. TCR beta CDR3 sequencing was performed on DNA from the cultured, isolated CD4+ T cells. The published analysis was carried out like this. Non-productive TCR sequences were removed and reads were trimmed to the CDR3 region, keeping CDR3s of at least 7 amino acids. Antigen-specific clonotypes were identified using the MANAFEST web app by comparison of expansion in peptide wells against reference cultures. To count as positive, a clone had to show expansion at FDR<0.05 compared with the reference and with all other wells, an odds ratio above 5, and a frequency above 0.1% in two replicate wells. A clonotype was defined as cross-reactive if the clonotype was significantly expanded both in SARS-CoV-2 spike wells and in at least one common cold coronavirus spike condition. Using the stringdist R package, CDR3 similarity was measured by Levenshtein distance, and unrooted trees were constructed with ape in R 3.6.1. Not all clones reach the TCRdb copy of this immuneACCESS table, which keeps in-frame sequences only. Checked studies attribute under half of the gap to unresolved V genes and leave the rest unexplained. D and trimming come from the DNA, and the V and J calls and clone size come from that table. Recorded for this sample are around 49,000 clones; 72% of them occurred a single time. About 10% of the sample belongs to the ten largest clones.

From its cysteine to its phenylalanine, the CDR3 spans 14 amino acids. Only the CDR3 DNA is retained, 42 bases long and in frame from the first base. The germline V gene (reference sequence) yields LNHNV for CDR1 and YYDKDF for CDR2. Between the V and J ends, shortened by 3 bases and 0 bases respectively, the junction contains 7 bases. The investigation overall reported the following: Only a small number of convalescent patients were included, and no early post-infection timepoints were available, which limited the study. Among healthy vaccine recipients, nearly all vaccine-induced clones were SARS-CoV-2 mono-reactive, and only 1 of 255 was cross-reactive with common cold coronaviruses. Clones induced by infection and clones induced by vaccination both contracted markedly at late timepoints after vaccination, which fits with T cell responses waning over time.

After less than eleven days of culture, CD4+ T cells were isolated with the EasySep CD4+ T cell isolation kit. Each participant received two doses of an mRNA SARS-CoV-2 vaccine, either BNT162b2 or mRNA-1273. The absence of prior SARS-CoV-2 infection in healthy vaccine recipients was confirmed by negative nucleocapsid antibodies before and after vaccination. Half of the culture medium was replaced with fresh IL-2-containing medium on days 3 and 7. Unless noted otherwise, every peptide stimulation condition was cultured in triplicate wells. PBMC were separated from whole blood using Ficoll-Paque Plus gradient centrifugation and were then either cryopreserved at -140C or used fresh. Genomic DNA was extracted from cultured CD4+ T cells with the QIAamp micro DNA kit. The table lists this clone with a few counts. Its antigen is still unknown. Base qualities are missing; no much larger clone stands one base away.

This sequence was found in a human donor who received a COVID-19 vaccine. Sequencing was performed on CD4+ T cells from PBMCs cultured without peptide, taken after COVID-19 vaccination. Recombination joined TRBV15 with TRBJ2-3; there is no confident call for the D gene. The CDR3 reads as follows: CATSRDGSTDTQYF. The nucleotide sequence reads TGTGCCACCAGCAGGGACGGAAGCACAGATACGCAGTATTTT.